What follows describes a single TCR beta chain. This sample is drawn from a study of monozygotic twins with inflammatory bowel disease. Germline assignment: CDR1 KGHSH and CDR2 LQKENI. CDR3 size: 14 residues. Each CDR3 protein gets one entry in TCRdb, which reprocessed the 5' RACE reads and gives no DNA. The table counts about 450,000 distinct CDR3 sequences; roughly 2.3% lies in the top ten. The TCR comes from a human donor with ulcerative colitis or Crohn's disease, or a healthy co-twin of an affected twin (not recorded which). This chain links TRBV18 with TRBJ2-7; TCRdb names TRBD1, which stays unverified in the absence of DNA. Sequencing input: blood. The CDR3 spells CASCLTGASYEQYF.